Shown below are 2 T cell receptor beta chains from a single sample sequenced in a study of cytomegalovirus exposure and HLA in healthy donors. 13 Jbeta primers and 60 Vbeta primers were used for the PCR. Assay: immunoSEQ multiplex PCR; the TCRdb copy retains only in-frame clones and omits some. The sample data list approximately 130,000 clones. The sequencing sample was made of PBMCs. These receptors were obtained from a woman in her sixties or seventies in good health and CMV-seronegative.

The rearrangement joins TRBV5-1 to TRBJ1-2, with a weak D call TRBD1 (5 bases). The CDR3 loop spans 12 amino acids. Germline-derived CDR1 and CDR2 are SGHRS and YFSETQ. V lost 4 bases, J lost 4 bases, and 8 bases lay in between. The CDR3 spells CASSPTAYGYTF. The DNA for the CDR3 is TGCGCCAGCAGCCCGACAGCCTATGGCTACACCTTC.

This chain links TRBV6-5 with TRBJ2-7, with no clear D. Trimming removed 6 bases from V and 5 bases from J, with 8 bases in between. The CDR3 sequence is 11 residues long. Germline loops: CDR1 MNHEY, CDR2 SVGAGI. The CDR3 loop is CASRVGHEQYF. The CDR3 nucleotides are TGTGCCAGCAGAGTGGGCCACGAGCAGTACTTC.